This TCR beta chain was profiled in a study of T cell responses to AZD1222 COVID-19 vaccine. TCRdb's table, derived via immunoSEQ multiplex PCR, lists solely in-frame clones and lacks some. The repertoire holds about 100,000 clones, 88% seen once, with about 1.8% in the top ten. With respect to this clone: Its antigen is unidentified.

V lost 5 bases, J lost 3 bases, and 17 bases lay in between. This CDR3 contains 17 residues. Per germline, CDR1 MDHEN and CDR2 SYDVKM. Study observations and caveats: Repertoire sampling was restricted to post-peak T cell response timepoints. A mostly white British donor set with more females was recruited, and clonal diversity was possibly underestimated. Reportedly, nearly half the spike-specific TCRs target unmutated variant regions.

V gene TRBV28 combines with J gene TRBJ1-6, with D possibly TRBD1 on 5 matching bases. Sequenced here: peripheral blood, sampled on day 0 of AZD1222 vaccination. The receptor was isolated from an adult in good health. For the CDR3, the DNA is TGTGCCAGCAGTCCCCCGGGAGACAGCTTCTATAATTCACCCCTCCACTTT. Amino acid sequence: CASSPPGDSFYNSPLHF.